The clone carrying this T cell receptor (beta chain) was detected ten times or more. Antigen specificity is unknown. These data are taken from a study of Graves' ophthalmopathy and Graves' hyperthyroidism. Study outcomes and limitations: Detected in blood as well were most expanded thyroid clonotypes with frequency above 0.001. Ophthalmopathy was separated from stable hyperthyroidism by a 13-signature model with about 86% sensitivity and over 70% specificity. The model reached approximately 70% sensitivity and about 72% specificity for predicting ophthalmopathy progression.

Investigators amplified TCR beta CDR3 regions from RNA transcripts. Scientists carried out first-round RT-PCR using HTBI primers and then a second-round multiplex PCR. TCRdb reprocessed the multiplex PCR reads with MiXCR, giving one entry per CDR3 protein. This table holds over 650,000 distinct CDR3 sequences, roughly 39% found once. V gave up 8 bases and J gave up 3 bases, with 10 bases separating them. Looked up from germline, CDR1 is ENHRY and CDR2 is SYGVKD. The CDR3 totals 12 residues. The specimen was peripheral blood. This receptor was obtained from an adult man with Graves' ophthalmopathy. The rearrangement uses TRBV10-3 and TRBJ1-1; D unresolved. CDR3 protein: CAIGWRDTEAFF. The CDR3 DNA reads TGTGCCATCGGGTGGAGGGACACTGAAGCTTTCTTT.